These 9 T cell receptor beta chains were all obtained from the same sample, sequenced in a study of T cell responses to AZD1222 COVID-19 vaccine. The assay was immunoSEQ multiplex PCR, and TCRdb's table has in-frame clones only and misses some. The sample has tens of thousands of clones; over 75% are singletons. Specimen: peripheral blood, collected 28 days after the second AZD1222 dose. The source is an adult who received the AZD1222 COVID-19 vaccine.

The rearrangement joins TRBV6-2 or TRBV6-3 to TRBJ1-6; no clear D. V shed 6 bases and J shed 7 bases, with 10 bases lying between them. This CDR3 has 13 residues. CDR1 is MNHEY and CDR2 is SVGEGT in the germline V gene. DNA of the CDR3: TGTGCCAGCAGCTCCAGCGGGAATTCACCCCTCCACTTT. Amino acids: CASSSSGNSPLHF.

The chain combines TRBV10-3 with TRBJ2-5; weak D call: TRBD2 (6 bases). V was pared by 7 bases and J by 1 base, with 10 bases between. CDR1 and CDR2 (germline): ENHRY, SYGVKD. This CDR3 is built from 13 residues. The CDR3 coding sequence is TGTGCCATCACTGCGGGAATCCAAGAGACCCAGTACTTC. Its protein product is CAITAGIQETQYF.

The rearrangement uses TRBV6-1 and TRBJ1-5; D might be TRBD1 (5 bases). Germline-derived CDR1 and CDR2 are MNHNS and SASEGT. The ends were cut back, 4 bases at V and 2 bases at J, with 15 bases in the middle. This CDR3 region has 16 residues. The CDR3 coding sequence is TGTGCCAGCAGTGCCACCGGCCAAGGGGGCAATCAGCCCCAGCATTTT. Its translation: CASSATGQGGNQPQHF.

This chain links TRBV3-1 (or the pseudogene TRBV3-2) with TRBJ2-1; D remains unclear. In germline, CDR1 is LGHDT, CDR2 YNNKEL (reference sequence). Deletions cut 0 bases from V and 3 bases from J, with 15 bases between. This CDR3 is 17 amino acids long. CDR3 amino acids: CASSQDQELFNYNEQFF. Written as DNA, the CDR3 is TGTGCCAGCAGCCAAGATCAGGAGCTATTTAACTACAATGAGCAGTTCTTC.

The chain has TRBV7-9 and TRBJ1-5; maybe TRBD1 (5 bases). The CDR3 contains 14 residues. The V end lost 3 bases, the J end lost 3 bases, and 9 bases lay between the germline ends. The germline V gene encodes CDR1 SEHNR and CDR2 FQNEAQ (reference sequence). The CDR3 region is CASSFTGPNQPQHF. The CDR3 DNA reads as TGTGCCAGCAGCTTTACAGGCCCCAATCAGCCCCAGCATTTT.

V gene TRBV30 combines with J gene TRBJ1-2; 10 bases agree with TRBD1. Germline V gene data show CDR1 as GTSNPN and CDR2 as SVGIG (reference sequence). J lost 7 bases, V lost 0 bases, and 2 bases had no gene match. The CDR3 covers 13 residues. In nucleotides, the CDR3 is TGTGCCTGGAGTGTAAGGGACAGGGGTGGCTACACCTTC. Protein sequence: CAWSVRDRGGYTF.

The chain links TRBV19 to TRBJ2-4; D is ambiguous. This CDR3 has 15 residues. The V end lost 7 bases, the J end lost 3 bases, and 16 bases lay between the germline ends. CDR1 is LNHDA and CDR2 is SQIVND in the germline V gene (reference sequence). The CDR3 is CASTGSWSHKNIQYF. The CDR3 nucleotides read TGTGCCAGTACCGGCAGTTGGTCCCACAAAAACATTCAGTACTTC.

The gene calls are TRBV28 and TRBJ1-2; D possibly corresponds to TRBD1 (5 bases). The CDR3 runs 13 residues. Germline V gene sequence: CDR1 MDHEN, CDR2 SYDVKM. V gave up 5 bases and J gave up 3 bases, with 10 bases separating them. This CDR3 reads CASSPPTDYGYTF. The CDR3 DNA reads TGTGCCAGCAGTCCCCCGACAGACTATGGCTACACCTTC.

For the CDR3, the DNA is TGCGCCAGCAGCAGAATACAGGGGCGGGAGCAGTACTTC. It codes for CASSRIQGREQYF. The chain combines TRBV5-1 with TRBJ2-7, with 7 positions matching TRBD1. Trimming removed 4 bases from V and 7 bases from J; junction bases left unmatched: 8. Germline CDR1 and CDR2: SGHRS and YFSETQ. There are 13 residues in the CDR3.